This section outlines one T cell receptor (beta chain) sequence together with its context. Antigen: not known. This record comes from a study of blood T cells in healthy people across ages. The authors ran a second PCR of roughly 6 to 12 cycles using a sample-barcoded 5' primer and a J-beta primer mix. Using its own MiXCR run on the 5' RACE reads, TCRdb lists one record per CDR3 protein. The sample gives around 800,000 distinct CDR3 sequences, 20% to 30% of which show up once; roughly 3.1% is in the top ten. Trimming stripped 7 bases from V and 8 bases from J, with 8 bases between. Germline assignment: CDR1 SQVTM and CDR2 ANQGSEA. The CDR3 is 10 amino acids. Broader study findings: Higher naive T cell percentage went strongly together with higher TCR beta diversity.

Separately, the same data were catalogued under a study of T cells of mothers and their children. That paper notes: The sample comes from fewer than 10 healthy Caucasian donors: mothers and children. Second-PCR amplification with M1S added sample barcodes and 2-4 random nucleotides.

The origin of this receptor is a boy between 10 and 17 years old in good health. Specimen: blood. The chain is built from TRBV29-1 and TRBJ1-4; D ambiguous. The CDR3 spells CSAAQEKLFF. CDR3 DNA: TGCAGCGCTGCACAGGAAAAACTGTTTTTT.